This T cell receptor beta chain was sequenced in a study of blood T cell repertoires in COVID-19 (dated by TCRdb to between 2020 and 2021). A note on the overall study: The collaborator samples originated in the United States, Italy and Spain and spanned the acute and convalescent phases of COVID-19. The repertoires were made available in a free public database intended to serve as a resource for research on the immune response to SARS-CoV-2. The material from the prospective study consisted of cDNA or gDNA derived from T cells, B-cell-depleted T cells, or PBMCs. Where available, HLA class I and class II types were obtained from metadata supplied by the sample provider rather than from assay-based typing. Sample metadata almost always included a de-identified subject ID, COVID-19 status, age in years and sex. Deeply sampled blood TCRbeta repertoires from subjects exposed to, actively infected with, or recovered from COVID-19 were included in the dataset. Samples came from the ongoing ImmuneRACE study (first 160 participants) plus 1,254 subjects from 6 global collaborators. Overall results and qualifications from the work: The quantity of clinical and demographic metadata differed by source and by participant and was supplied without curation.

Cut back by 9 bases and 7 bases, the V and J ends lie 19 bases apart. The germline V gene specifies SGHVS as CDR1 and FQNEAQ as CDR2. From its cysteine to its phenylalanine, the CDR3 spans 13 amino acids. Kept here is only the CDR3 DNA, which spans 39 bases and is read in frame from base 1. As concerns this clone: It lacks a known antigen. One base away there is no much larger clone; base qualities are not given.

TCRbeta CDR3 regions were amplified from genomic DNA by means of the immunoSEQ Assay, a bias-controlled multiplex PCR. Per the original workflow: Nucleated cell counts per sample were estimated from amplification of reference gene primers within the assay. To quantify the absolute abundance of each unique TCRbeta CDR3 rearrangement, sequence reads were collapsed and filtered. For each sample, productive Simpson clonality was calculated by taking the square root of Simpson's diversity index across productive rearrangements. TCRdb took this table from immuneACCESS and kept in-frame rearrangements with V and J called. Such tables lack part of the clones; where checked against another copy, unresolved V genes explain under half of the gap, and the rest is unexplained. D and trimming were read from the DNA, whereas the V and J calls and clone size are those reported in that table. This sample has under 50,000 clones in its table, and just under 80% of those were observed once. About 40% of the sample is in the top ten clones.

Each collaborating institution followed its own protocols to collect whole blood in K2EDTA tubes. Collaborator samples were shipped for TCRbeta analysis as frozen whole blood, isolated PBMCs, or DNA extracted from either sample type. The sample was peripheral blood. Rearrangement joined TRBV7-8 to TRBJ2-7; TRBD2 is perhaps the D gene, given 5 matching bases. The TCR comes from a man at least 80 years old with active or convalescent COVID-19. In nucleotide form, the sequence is TGTGCCAGTAGACCGGACTCCCTCGGGGAGCAGTACTTC. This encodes CASRPDSLGEQYF.